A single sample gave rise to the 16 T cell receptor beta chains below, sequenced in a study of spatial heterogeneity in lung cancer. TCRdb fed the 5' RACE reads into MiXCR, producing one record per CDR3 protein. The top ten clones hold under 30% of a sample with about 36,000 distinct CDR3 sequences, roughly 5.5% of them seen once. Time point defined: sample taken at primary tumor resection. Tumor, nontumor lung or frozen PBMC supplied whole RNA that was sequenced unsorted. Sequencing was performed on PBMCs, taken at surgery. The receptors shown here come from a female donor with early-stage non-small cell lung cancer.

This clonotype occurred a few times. CDR3: CASSRDRNEKLFF. The CDR3 nucleotides read TGTGCCAGCAGCCGGGACCGTAATGAAAAACTGTTTTTT. V and J are TRBV12-3 or TRBV12-4 and TRBJ1-4; D possibly corresponds to TRBD1 (5 bases). This CDR3 is built from 13 residues. Trimming pared 6 bases from V and 4 bases from J, leaving 9 bases between.

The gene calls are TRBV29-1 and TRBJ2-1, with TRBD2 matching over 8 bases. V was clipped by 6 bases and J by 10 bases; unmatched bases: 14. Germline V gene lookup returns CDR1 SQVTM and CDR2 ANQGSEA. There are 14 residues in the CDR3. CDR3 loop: CSVSSGSRTSEQFF. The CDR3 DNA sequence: TGCAGCGTGAGTTCAGGGAGCAGGACTAGCGAGCAGTTCTTC.

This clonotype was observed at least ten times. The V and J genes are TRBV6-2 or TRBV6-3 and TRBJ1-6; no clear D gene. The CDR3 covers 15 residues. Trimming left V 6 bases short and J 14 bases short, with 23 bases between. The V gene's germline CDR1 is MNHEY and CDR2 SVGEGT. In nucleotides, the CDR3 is TGTGCCAGCAGCCCCTCGGCTGCCAAGCGTATATCCCTCCACTTT. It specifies CASSPSAAKRISLHF.

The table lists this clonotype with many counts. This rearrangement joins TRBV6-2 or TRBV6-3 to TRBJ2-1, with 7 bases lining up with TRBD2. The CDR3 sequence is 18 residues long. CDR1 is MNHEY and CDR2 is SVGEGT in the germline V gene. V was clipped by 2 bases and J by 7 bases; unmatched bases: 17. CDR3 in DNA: TGTGCCAGCAGTTACCCGTCGGGGGGAGCGGGCCATATGAATGAGCAGTTCTTC. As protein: CASSYPSGGAGHMNEQFF.

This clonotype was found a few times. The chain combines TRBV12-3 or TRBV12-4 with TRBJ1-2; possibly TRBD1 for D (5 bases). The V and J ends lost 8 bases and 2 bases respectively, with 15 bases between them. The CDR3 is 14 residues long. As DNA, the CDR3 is TGTGCCAGCTCCGGTGAGGGGCCGAACTATGGCTACACCTTC. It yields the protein CASSGEGPNYGYTF.

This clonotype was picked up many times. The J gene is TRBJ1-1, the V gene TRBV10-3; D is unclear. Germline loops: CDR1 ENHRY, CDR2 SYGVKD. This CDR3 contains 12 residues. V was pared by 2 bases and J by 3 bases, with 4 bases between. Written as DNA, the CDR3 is TGTGCCATCAGTGAGGCGGACACTGAAGCTTTCTTT. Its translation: CAISEADTEAFF.

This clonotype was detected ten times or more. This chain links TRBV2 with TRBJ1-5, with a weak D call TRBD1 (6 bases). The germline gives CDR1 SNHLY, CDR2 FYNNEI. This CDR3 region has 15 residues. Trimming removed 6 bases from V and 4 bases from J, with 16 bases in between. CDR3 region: CASSGFEGQNQPQHF. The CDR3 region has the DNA TGTGCCAGCAGCGGATTCGAGGGACAAAATCAGCCCCAGCATTTT. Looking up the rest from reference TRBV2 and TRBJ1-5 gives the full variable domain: EPEVTQTPSHQVTQMGQEVILRCVPISNHLYFYWYRQILGQKVEFLVSFYNNEISEKSEIFDDQFSVERPDGSNFTLKIRSTKLEDSAMYFCASSGFEGQNQPQHFGDGTRLSIL.

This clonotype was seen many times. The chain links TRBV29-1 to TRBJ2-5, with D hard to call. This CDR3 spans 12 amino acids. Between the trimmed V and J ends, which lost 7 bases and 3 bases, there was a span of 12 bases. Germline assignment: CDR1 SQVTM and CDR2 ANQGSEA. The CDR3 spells CSGRHLKETQYF. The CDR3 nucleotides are TGCAGCGGACGTCATCTAAAAGAGACCCAGTACTTC.

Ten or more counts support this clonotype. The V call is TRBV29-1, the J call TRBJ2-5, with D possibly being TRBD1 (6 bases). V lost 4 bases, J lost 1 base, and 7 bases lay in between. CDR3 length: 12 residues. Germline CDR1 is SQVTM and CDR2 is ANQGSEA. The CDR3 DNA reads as TGCAGCGTTGGACAGGTCCAAGAGACCCAGTACTTC. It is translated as CSVGQVQETQYF.

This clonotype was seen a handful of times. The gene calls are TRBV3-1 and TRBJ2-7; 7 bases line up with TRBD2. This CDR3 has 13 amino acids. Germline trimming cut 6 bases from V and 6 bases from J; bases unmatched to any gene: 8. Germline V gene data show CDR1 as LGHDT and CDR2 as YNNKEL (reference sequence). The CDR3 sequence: CASSASGTGEQYF. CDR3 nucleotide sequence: TGTGCCAGCAGTGCAAGCGGGACGGGCGAGCAGTACTTC.

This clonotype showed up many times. DNA of the CDR3: TGTGCCAGCAGTTCCCCCCCCGGACAGCAGGCAGATACGCAGTATTTT. Translated: CASSSPPGQQADTQYF. V usage is TRBV27 and J usage is TRBJ2-3; D perhaps matches TRBD1 (6 bases). V was cut by 4 bases and J by 4 bases, with 18 bases left in between. The germline CDR1 and CDR2 sequences are MNHEY and SMNVEV (reference sequence). The CDR3 covers 16 residues.

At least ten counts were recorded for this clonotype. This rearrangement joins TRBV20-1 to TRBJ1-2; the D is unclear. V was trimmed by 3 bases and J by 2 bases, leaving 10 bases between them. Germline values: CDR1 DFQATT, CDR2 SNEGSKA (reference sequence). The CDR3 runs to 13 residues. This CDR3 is CSASFLGNYGYTF. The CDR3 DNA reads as TGCAGTGCTAGTTTCCTGGGAAACTATGGCTACACCTTC.

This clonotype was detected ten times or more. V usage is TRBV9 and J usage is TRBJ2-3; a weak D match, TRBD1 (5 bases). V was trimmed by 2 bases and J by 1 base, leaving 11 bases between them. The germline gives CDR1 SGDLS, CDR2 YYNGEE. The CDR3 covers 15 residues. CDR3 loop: CASSVMGHRTDTQYF. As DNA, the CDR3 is TGTGCCAGCAGCGTCATGGGGCATCGCACAGATACGCAGTATTTT.

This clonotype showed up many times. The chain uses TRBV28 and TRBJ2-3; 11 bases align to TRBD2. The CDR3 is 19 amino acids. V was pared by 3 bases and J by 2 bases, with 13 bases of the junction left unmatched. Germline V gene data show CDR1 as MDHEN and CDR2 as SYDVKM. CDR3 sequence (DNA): TGTGCCAGCAGTTTTTCGTTTCGACTAGCGGGGCTAAACACAGATACGCAGTATTTT. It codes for CASSFSFRLAGLNTDTQYF.

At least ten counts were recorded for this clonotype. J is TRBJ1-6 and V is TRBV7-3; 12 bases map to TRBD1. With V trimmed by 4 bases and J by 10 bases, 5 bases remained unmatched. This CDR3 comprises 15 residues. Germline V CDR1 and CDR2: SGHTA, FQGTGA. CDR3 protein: CASSSSGTGGSPLHF. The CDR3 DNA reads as TGTGCCAGCAGCTCTTCCGGGACAGGGGGCTCACCCCTCCACTTT.

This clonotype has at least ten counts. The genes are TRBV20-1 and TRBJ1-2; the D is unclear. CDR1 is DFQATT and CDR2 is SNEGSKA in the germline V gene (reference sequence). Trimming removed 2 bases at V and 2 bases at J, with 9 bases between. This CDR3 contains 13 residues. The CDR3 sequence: CSARISENYGYTF. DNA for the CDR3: TGCAGTGCTAGAATATCAGAGAACTATGGCTACACCTTC.